This passage covers 32 T cell receptor beta chains from one sample sequenced in a study of CD8+ T cells in alopecia areata. It was cDNA, reverse transcribed from extracted RNA, that served as the sequencing template. Data came from immunoSEQ multiplex PCR; TCRdb stores just in-frame clones and leaves some out. Of 95,000 to 120,000 clones listed, 59% were seen once; the top ten hold around a fifth. Sequencing was performed on CD8+ T cells sorted from blood. The receptors stem from a human donor in good health.

This clone was counted only a few times. The chain couples TRBV7-9 to TRBJ1-1, with a weak D call TRBD1 (6 bases). CDR1 SEHNR and CDR2 FQNEAQ come from the germline V gene (reference sequence). The CDR3 has 16 residues. The ends were cut back, 1 base at V and 1 base at J, with 13 bases in the middle. The CDR3 reads CASSLEKGGPNTEAFF. The CDR3 nucleotides read TGTGCCAGCAGCTTAGAGAAGGGGGGCCCGAACACTGAAGCTTTCTTT.

The rearrangement links TRBV19 to TRBJ2-3; D is unresolved. The CDR3 consists of 15 residues. Trimming pared 3 bases from V and 1 base from J, leaving 11 bases between. CDR1 is LNHDA, CDR2 SQIVND, per germline (reference sequence). The CDR3 sequence: CASSIWTRGTDTQYF. In DNA, the CDR3 is TGTGCCAGTAGTATCTGGACCCGAGGCACAGATACGCAGTATTTT.

The chain uses TRBV10-2 and TRBJ2-5, with D possibly matching TRBD2 (6 bases). Germline CDR1 and CDR2: WSHSY and SAAADI. This CDR3 has 14 residues. V lost 9 bases and J 3 bases, leaving 17 bases between the germline ends. CDR3 nucleotides: TGCGCCAGGAACCGGGGCTCGGGGGAAGAGACCCAGTACTTC. Protein product: CARNRGSGEETQYF.

This clone was detected only a few times. The chain carries TRBV6-5 and TRBJ1-5; 8 bases map to TRBD1. Trimming took 6 bases from V and 4 from J; bases not matched to a gene: 8. This CDR3 is built from 15 residues. Germline CDR1 reads MNHEY; CDR2 reads SVGAGI. The CDR3 nucleotides are TGTGCCAGCAGCACGGGACAGGAGATTAATCAGCCCCAGCATTTT. Protein: CASSTGQEINQPQHF.

The V gene is TRBV13, the J gene TRBJ2-7; D might be TRBD2 (6 bases). The CDR3 sequence is 15 residues long. The germline V and J ends were trimmed by 4 bases and 0 bases, with 13 bases remaining between them. The germline gives CDR1 PRHDT, CDR2 FYEKMQ (reference sequence). CDR3 DNA sequence: TGTGCCAGCAGCTCCTCTCCTAGCGACTCCTACGAGCAGTACTTC. Translated: CASSSSPSDSYEQYF.

The J gene is TRBJ2-7, the V gene TRBV29-1; tentatively, D is TRBD1 (7 bases). CDR3 size: 13 residues. Germline V gene sequence: CDR1 SQVTM, CDR2 ANQGSEA. The germline V and J ends were trimmed by 7 bases and 2 bases, with 15 bases remaining between them. In DNA form, the CDR3 reads TGCAGCGCCTTGGGGGGACAGACCTACGAGCAGTACTTC. It yields the protein CSALGGQTYEQYF.

This clone showed up just a few times. This chain connects TRBV5-6 to TRBJ2-7, with D possibly being TRBD1 or TRBD2 (5 bases each). Trimming shortened V by 3 bases and J by 2 bases, and 9 bases separated the two germline ends. Per germline, CDR1 SGHDT and CDR2 YYEEEE. This CDR3 has 13 residues. The chain's CDR3 is CASSWDAAYEQYF. CDR3 nucleotides: TGTGCCAGCAGCTGGGACGCAGCCTACGAGCAGTACTTC. Filled out from reference TRBV5-6 and TRBJ2-7, the complete variable domain reads DAGVTQSPTHLIKTRGQQVTLRCSPKSGHDTVSWYQQALGQGPQFIFQYYEEEERQRGNFPDRFSGHQFPNYSSELNVNALLLGDSALYLCASSWDAAYEQYFGPGTRLTVT.

The V and J genes are TRBV29-1 and TRBJ2-5, with D unresolved. The CDR3 sequence is 10 residues long. Trimming stripped 5 bases from V and 1 base from J, with 2 bases between. The germline V gene encodes CDR1 SQVTM and CDR2 ANQGSEA. The CDR3 nucleotides are TGCAGCGTTACCCAAGAGACCCAGTACTTC. Translation: CSVTQETQYF.

DNA for the CDR3: TGTGCCAGCTCCATTGGGGGGGCCTCCGCCTACGAGCAGTACTTC. Its translation: CASSIGGASAYEQYF. V and J are TRBV5-6 and TRBJ2-7, with a weak D call TRBD2 (7 bases). Germline V lookup: CDR1 SGHDT, CDR2 YYEEEE. V gave up 7 bases and J gave up 2 bases, with 19 bases separating them. This CDR3 contains 15 residues.

As regards this clone: The conserved closing phenylalanine or tryptophan is absent in this CDR3, likely reflecting a read error. The limits of the CDR3 on the DNA are not certain, so only TCRdb's listed CDR3 is given. V is TRBV23-1 and J is TRBJ1-3; the D segment call TRBD1 is taken from the table without a DNA check. TRBV23-1 is an ORF, with its function uncertain. Ends included, the CDR3 has 11 residues. This CDR3 reads CASSQSKPGAL.

The chain joins TRBV5-1 to TRBJ2-2; D may be TRBD1 (5 bases). The ends were cut back, 2 bases at V and 0 bases at J, with 11 bases in the middle. There are 16 residues in the CDR3. Germline CDR1 and CDR2: SGHRS and YFSETQ. CDR3 residues: CASSFLDSPNTGELFF. In DNA form, the CDR3 reads TGCGCCAGCAGCTTCCTTGACAGCCCGAACACCGGGGAGCTGTTTTTT.

The chain employs TRBV5-6 and TRBJ2-7, with 10 bases that match TRBD1. CDR1 and CDR2 from the germline V gene are SGHDT and YYEEEE. CDR3 length equals 14 residues. V lost 4 bases to trimming and J lost 6 bases; unmatched junction nucleotides: 7. The CDR3 loop is CASSTGTGALEQYF. The CDR3 coding sequence is TGTGCCAGCAGCACCGGGACAGGGGCTCTCGAGCAGTACTTC.

The chain links TRBV27 to TRBJ1-2; no clear D gene. Germline V gene lookup returns CDR1 MNHEY and CDR2 SMNVEV (reference sequence). The CDR3 totals 13 residues. Trimming took 0 bases from V and 3 from J, leaving 5 bases between them. CDR3 protein: CASSLSTDYGYTF. DNA of the CDR3: TGTGCCAGCAGTTTATCCACTGACTATGGCTACACCTTC.

This clone has ten or more counts. Other DNA variants within this sample encode the same CDR3. The rearrangement uses TRBV7-9 and TRBJ1-2, with 7 bases fitting TRBD1. V lost 5 bases to trimming and J lost 4 bases; unmatched junction nucleotides: 4. Germline V lookup: CDR1 SEHNR, CDR2 FQNEAQ (reference sequence). This CDR3 region has 13 residues. CDR3 sequence (DNA): TGTGCCAGCAGCCCGGGACAGAGCTATGGCTACACCTTC. Protein product: CASSPGQSYGYTF. The full variable domain, in which reference TRBV7-9 and TRBJ1-2 provide the parts outside the CDR3, is DTGVSQNPRHKITKRGQNVTFRCDPISEHNRLYWYRQTLGQGPEFLTYFQNEAQLEKSRLLSDRFSAERPKGSFSTLEIQRTEQGDSAMYLCASSPGQSYGYTFGSGTRLTVV.

This chain joins TRBV25-1 and TRBJ2-5; 7 bases fit TRBD1. This CDR3 has 17 residues. Germline V CDR1 and CDR2: MGHDK, SYGVNS. V trimming: 6 bases; J trimming: 5 bases; junction bases outside the gene matches: 18. CDR3 nucleotides: TGTGCCAGCAGCGAACCCCCGACAGGGTGGGCGGTGGAGACCCAGTACTTC. Protein: CASSEPPTGWAVETQYF.

The chain is built from TRBV2 and TRBJ1-5; the D is unclear. Germline CDR1 SNHLY, CDR2 FYNNEI. V lost 3 bases and J 0 bases, leaving 9 bases between the germline ends. CDR3 length equals 15 residues. CDR3 residues: CASSERDYSNQPQHF. The CDR3 DNA reads as TGTGCCAGCAGTGAGAGGGATTATAGCAATCAGCCCCAGCATTTT.

This chain links TRBV20-1 with TRBJ2-7; a possible D gene is TRBD2 (5 bases). This CDR3 is built from 11 residues. Germline values: CDR1 DFQATT, CDR2 SNEGSKA (reference sequence). V lost 5 bases, J lost 5 bases, and 10 bases lay in between. CDR3 bases: TGCAGTGCTTTGGAGGATCACGAGCAGTACTTC. This gives the protein CSALEDHEQYF.

The V and J genes are TRBV7-2 and TRBJ2-5, with D perhaps TRBD1 (6 bases). The CDR3 spans 15 residues. The V gene's germline CDR1 is SGHTA and CDR2 FQGNSA. The V end lost 1 base, the J end lost 2 bases, and 11 bases lay between the germline ends. In DNA form, the CDR3 reads TGTGCCAGCAGCTTAGTGTGGACAGCTCAAGAGACCCAGTACTTC. This codes for CASSLVWTAQETQYF. Full variable domain (remainder filled in from reference TRBV7-2 and TRBJ2-5): GAGVSQSPSNKVTEKGKDVELRCDPISGHTALYWYRQSLGQGLEFLIYFQGNSAPDKSGLPSDRFSAERTGGSVSTLTIQRTQQEDSAVYLCASSLVWTAQETQYFGPGTRLLVL.

The V call is TRBV13, the J call TRBJ2-7; 8 bases agree with TRBD1. Losses at the gene ends were 3 bases for V and 5 bases for J; bases not matched to a gene: 12. Germline CDR1 reads PRHDT; CDR2 reads FYEKMQ (reference sequence). This CDR3 is 16 amino acids long. For the CDR3, the DNA is TGTGCCAGCAGCTTGGAACAGCAGGGGGCGCACAACGAGCAGTACTTC. Amino acid sequence: CASSLEQQGAHNEQYF.

This sequence joins TRBV2 and TRBJ2-5, with 7 bases aligning to TRBD2. The germline V gene encodes CDR1 SNHLY and CDR2 FYNNEI. This CDR3 has 14 amino acids. The ends lost 1 base at V and 2 bases at J; junction bases unmatched: 1. CDR3 nucleotide sequence: TGTGCCAGCAGTGAAGGGCGGGGGCAAGAGACCCAGTACTTC. It codes for CASSEGRGQETQYF.

The chain uses TRBV30 and TRBJ1-1; the D is unclear. The CDR3 extends over 13 amino acids. Germline-derived CDR1 and CDR2 are GTSNPN and SVGIG (reference sequence). V lost 0 bases, J lost 5 bases, and 10 bases lay in between. CDR3 loop: CAWSVMGKTEAFF. In DNA, the CDR3 is TGTGCCTGGAGTGTGATGGGGAAAACTGAAGCTTTCTTT.

The sample holds one count of this clone. The chain combines TRBV9 with TRBJ2-3; D unresolved. V lost 7 bases, J lost 9 bases, and 15 bases lay in between. This CDR3 comprises 12 residues. The germline V gene has CDR1 SGDLS and CDR2 YYNGEE. The CDR3 region is CASARGSDTQYF. The CDR3 nucleotides are TGTGCCAGCGCTCGAGGTTCCGACACGCAGTATTTT.

This clone came up once. The chain couples TRBV5-1 to TRBJ2-1; perhaps TRBD1 as D (5 bases). The V end lost 0 bases, the J end lost 3 bases, and 19 bases lay between the germline ends. There are 18 residues in the CDR3. The germline V gene encodes CDR1 SGHRS and CDR2 YFSETQ. Here the CDR3 reads CASSLAGYLDSRYNEQFF. As DNA, the CDR3 is TGCGCCAGCAGCTTGGCAGGATACCTTGACAGCCGCTACAATGAGCAGTTCTTC.

This chain connects TRBV6-5 to TRBJ2-2, with D tentatively TRBD1 (6 bases). Germline values: CDR1 MNHEY, CDR2 SVGAGI. CDR3 length: 14 amino acids. V lost 8 bases and J lost 7, with 17 bases in between. CDR3: CASCAGTFSGELFF. In DNA, the CDR3 is TGTGCCAGCTGTGCCGGGACATTTAGCGGGGAGCTGTTTTTT.

This clone has only one observation. This sequence joins TRBV30 and TRBJ1-5, with 9 bases matching TRBD1. Germline CDR1 GTSNPN, CDR2 SVGIG (reference sequence). The CDR3 is 14 amino acids. The V and J ends lost 2 bases and 6 bases, in that order; junction bases with no gene match: 5. The CDR3 nucleotides are TGTGCCTGGAGTTCTGGGACAGGGAGTCAGCCCCAGCATTTT. As protein: CAWSSGTGSQPQHF.

The chain couples TRBV5-6 to TRBJ1-2; the D is unclear. CDR1 is SGHDT, CDR2 YYEEEE, per germline. CDR3 length: 13 amino acids. Trimming took 4 bases from V and 4 from J, leaving 11 bases between them. The CDR3 DNA reads as TGTGCCAGCAGCCCCGTGGGAGTCTATGGCTACACCTTC. Translation: CASSPVGVYGYTF.

The chain carries TRBV19 and TRBJ2-2; maybe TRBD1 (5 bases). CDR3 length: 13 amino acids. The germline V and J ends were trimmed by 3 bases and 6 bases, with 8 bases remaining between them. CDR1 LNHDA and CDR2 SQIVND come from the germline V gene (reference sequence). The DNA for the CDR3 is TGTGCCAGTAGTATGATCAGGGCCGGGGAGCTGTTTTTT. It translates to CASSMIRAGELFF.

The chain links TRBV29-1 to TRBJ2-7; 11 nucleotides line up with TRBD1. Germline V gene data show CDR1 as SQVTM and CDR2 as ANQGSEA. There are 14 residues in the CDR3. V lost 2 bases, J lost 5 bases, and 5 bases stayed unmatched. CDR3 sequence reads: CSVECGTGGNEQYF. The DNA of the CDR3 is TGCAGCGTTGAATGTGGGACAGGGGGTAACGAGCAGTACTTC.

The genes are TRBV5-1 and TRBJ1-4; 9 bases match TRBD1. The trim removed 3 bases at V and 8 bases at J, leaving 8 bases unmatched. There are 15 residues in the CDR3. The germline V gene encodes CDR1 SGHRS and CDR2 YFSETQ. The CDR3 loop is CASSWSGTGNEKLFF. CDR3 coding DNA: TGCGCCAGCAGCTGGTCCGGGACAGGGAACGAAAAACTGTTTTTT.

This clone was counted a few times. The chain combines TRBV4-3 with TRBJ2-5, with D tentatively TRBD2 (6 bases). CDR3 length: 15 amino acids. The V end was cut by 0 bases, the J end by 1 base, with 9 bases between. Germline CDR1 LGHNA, CDR2 YSLEER. The CDR3 DNA is TGCGCCAGCAGCCAAGATCTGCGGGGCCAAGAGACCCAGTACTTC. Translating gives CASSQDLRGQETQYF.

The sample holds a few counts of this clone. A single base separates this from a much larger clone, so it may be a read error. At the DNA level, this CDR3 is encoded by other sequences in the same sample as well. V gene TRBV7-2 combines with J gene TRBJ1-5, with TRBD1 as a possible D gene (5 bases). V was shortened by 1 base and J by 1 base, with 5 bases between the two germline ends. Germline loops: CDR1 SGHTA, CDR2 FQGNSA. This CDR3 region has 14 residues. Here the CDR3 DNA reads TGTGCCAGCAGCTTAGGACAGAGCAATCAGCCCCAGCATTTT. It encodes CASSLGQSNQPQHF.

This clone has more than one count but fewer than ten. The rearrangement links TRBV6-1 to TRBJ1-5; D is possibly TRBD1 (5 bases). Germline CDR1 is MNHNS and CDR2 is SASEGT. The V gene lost 3 bases and the J gene lost 1 base, with 10 bases spanning the gap. CDR3 size: 15 residues. For the CDR3, the DNA is TGTGCCAGCAGTGAGTGGGGGGAAAGCAATCAGCCCCAGCATTTT. This gives the protein CASSEWGESNQPQHF.